What follows describes a single T cell receptor (beta chain). Antigen specificity is unknown. Germline assignment: CDR1 LNHDA and CDR2 SQIVND (reference sequence). This CDR3 comprises 13 residues. V was pared by 2 bases and J by 7 bases, with 8 bases between. This sample stems from a study of OX40 agonist ivuxolimab in advanced cancers. Study information: The dose-escalation cohort was roughly 83% male, with a mean age of about 58 years, ranging about 23 to 90. Anti-PD-1, anti-PD-L1 or anti-CTLA-4 therapy given earlier was allowed, and 40% had some. Findings and limits, study-wide: On average, CD8+ T cells showed a greater number of expanded clones than CD4+. At 0.1 to 3.0 mg/kg, CD4+ and CD8+ blood T cells expanded clonally by week 6.

Here immunoSEQ multiplex PCR was the method, and the copy in TCRdb shows in-frame clones only, minus some. The table includes 65,000 to 95,000 clones, roughly 90% detected once. The origin of this receptor is an adult with an advanced solid tumor such as melanoma, head and neck, liver or kidney cancer. Sequences were derived from CD4+ or CD8+ T cells sorted from blood, sampled in a trial of the OX40 agonist ivuxolimab. The chain uses TRBV19 and TRBJ2-2; no clear D gene. The CDR3 nucleotides are TGTGCCAGTAGTATACTTCACGGCGGGGAGCTGTTTTTT. Translated: CASSILHGGELFF.